This T cell receptor (beta chain) was captured in a study of PD-1 blockade in classical Hodgkin lymphoma. Findings and limits, study-wide: Undefined causes, possibly disease activity or prior therapy, underlie the repertoire differences. When nivolumab was started under 1 year after ASCT, patients were excluded. Compared with healthy donors, newly diagnosed patients reportedly showed lower baseline TCR diversity.

Note on this clone: Its target is unknown.

V was pared by 4 bases and J by 2 bases, with 2 bases of the junction left unmatched. The CDR3 is 15 residues long. Germline CDR1 and CDR2: SGHDT and YYEEEE. TCRdb keeps only in-frame clones here, not all; method: immunoSEQ multiplex PCR. In the table there are 30,000 to 50,000 clones, 70% to 80% of which are singletons. The time point here: cycle 4 day 1 (C4D1), after 6 weeks of nivolumab. Following autologous stem cell transplantation, relapse occurred in every patient, and exposure to brentuximab vedotin varied. Reported best responses ranged across complete response, partial response or progressive disease.

V and J are TRBV5-6 and TRBJ2-7; TRBD2 agrees at 14 bases. The origin of this receptor is a human donor with classical Hodgkin lymphoma. Material: peripheral blood mononuclear cells (PBMCs), obtained before the fourth cycle of nivolumab. The CDR3 region is CASSLGLAGAYEQYF. CDR3 DNA: TGTGCCAGCAGCCTGGGACTAGCGGGGGCCTACGAGCAGTACTTC.